Presented here are 8 T cell receptor beta chains from one specimen sequenced in a study of blood T cell repertoires in COVID-19 (dated by TCRdb to between 2020 and 2021). Library preparation was by the immunoSEQ multiplex PCR assay. TCRdb's version of the immuneACCESS table is confined to in-frame rearrangements and falls short of the full clone set. An unresolved V gene accounts for under half of the shortfall where checked; the remainder is of unknown origin. This sample has over 300,000 clones in its table, and 70% to 90% of those were observed once. Approximately 5.2% of the sample is held by the ten biggest clonotypes. Material for sequencing was PBMCs or T cells enriched from blood (not recorded which). The origin of the receptors is a woman in her twenties or thirties who had recovered from COVID-19.

The rearrangement links TRBV28 to TRBJ1-5; 9 nucleotides agree with TRBD1. V lost 6 bases and J lost 4; bases outside the gene matches: 10. The CDR3 is 16 residues long. Germline CDR1 reads MDHEN; CDR2 reads SYDVKM. CDR3 region: CASSLGGQGENQPQHF. In DNA, the CDR3 is TGTGCCAGCAGCCTAGGGGGACAGGGAGAGAATCAGCCCCAGCATTTT.

The chain uses TRBV7-3 and TRBJ1-1; D perhaps matches TRBD1 (6 bases). The CDR3 spans 13 residues. The V end lost 5 bases, the J end lost 4 bases, and 11 bases lay between the germline ends. The V gene's germline CDR1 is SGHTA and CDR2 FQGTGA. In DNA, the CDR3 is TGTGCCAGCAGCCAAAAAGGGGGCACTGAAGCTTTCTTT. It translates to CASSQKGGTEAFF.

The chain employs TRBV7-9 and TRBJ1-1; unclear D gene. Germline CDR1 and CDR2: SEHNR and FQNEAQ (reference sequence). The ends were cut back, 1 base at V and 7 bases at J, with 10 bases in the middle. This CDR3 is 13 amino acids long. Here the CDR3 DNA reads TGTGCCAGCAGCTTAGTGCTTGGAGTTGAAGCTTTCTTT. Translated, it gives CASSLVLGVEAFF.

The rearrangement joins TRBV2 to TRBJ1-5; TRBD1 is a possible D gene (5 bases). The CDR3 runs 13 residues. V was clipped by 3 bases and J by 3 bases, with 6 bases between them. The V gene's germline CDR1 is SNHLY and CDR2 FYNNEI. The CDR3 here is CASSETANQPQHF. CDR3 coding DNA: TGTGCCAGCAGTGAGACAGCCAATCAGCCCCAGCATTTT.

This chain uses TRBV2 with TRBJ2-1; 13 nucleotides align to TRBD2. V was pared by 6 bases and J by 5 bases, with 4 bases of the junction left unmatched. Germline CDR1 reads SNHLY; CDR2 reads FYNNEI. The CDR3 loop spans 15 amino acids. This CDR3 is CASRPTSGGHNEQFF. CDR3 nucleotide sequence: TGTGCCAGCAGACCGACTAGCGGGGGGCACAATGAGCAGTTCTTC.

V gene TRBV10-3 combines with J gene TRBJ1-1; no firm D call. Trimming took off 3 bases at V and 0 bases at J, with 5 bases between the two ends. The CDR3 has 13 amino acids. From germline, CDR1 is ENHRY and CDR2 SYGVKD. The CDR3 coding sequence is TGTGCCATCAGTGACAGGATGAACACTGAAGCTTTCTTT. Translating it yields CAISDRMNTEAFF.

The chain has TRBV5-6 and TRBJ1-2; a possible D gene is TRBD1 (6 bases). The CDR3 has 15 amino acids. Germline V gene data show CDR1 as SGHDT and CDR2 as YYEEEE. Trimming stripped 1 base from V and 4 bases from J, with 14 bases between. In DNA, the CDR3 is TGTGCCAGCAGCTTGATTCCGGGGACAAGCTATGGCTACACCTTC. It translates to CASSLIPGTSYGYTF.

This clone was seen a single time. The V and J genes are TRBV29-1 and TRBJ1-1; 7 bases align to TRBD1. Per germline, CDR1 SQVTM and CDR2 ANQGSEA. The ends lost 7 bases at V and 5 bases at J; junction bases unmatched: 10. CDR3 size: 13 residues. CDR3 DNA sequence: TGCAGCGCCAGGACAGGCGGCTGGACTGAAGCTTTCTTT. Protein sequence: CSARTGGWTEAFF.